Following are 19 T cell receptor beta chains from one sample sequenced in a study of PD-1 blockade in classical Hodgkin lymphoma (dated by TCRdb to the early 2020s). Libraries were built with the immunoSEQ multiplex PCR assay. What TCRdb holds here is the immuneACCESS table cut down to in-frame rearrangements. Part of the clones is not present; checked against another copy, under half of the missing clones reflect an unresolved V gene, and the others are unexplained. This sample comprises 64,000 or so clones, roughly 92% of them detected only once. The ten largest clones capture around 8% of the sample. The time point label corresponds to: cycle 4 day 1 (C4D1), after five to seven weeks of nivolumab. All trial patients had relapsed after autologous stem cell transplantation, with cohorts A, B and C differing in prior brentuximab vedotin exposure. The sequences come from peripheral blood mononuclear cells (PBMCs), collected before the fourth cycle of nivolumab. Source of these receptors: a human donor with classical Hodgkin lymphoma.

This clone is deemed medium-sized (0.01 to 0.1%). The rearrangement links TRBV29-1 to TRBJ2-1; D gene uncertain. The CDR3 loop spans 11 amino acids. Per the germline V gene, CDR1 is SQVTM and CDR2 is ANQGSEA. V gave up 8 bases and J gave up 3 bases, with 8 bases separating them. CDR3 sequence reads: CSQRSYNEQFF. The CDR3 region has the DNA TGCAGCCAAAGGAGCTACAATGAGCAGTTCTTC.

This clone turned up a few times. The rearrangement links TRBV4-2 to TRBJ2-7; 10 bases fit TRBD2. The germline CDR1 and CDR2 sequences are LGHNA and YNFKEQ. V was pared by 3 bases and J by 3 bases, with 5 bases of the junction left unmatched. The CDR3 is 15 residues long. The DNA of the CDR3 is TGTGCCAGCAGCCATTCAGCGGGGGGGGTCTACGAGCAGTACTTC. It specifies CASSHSAGGVYEQYF.

The gene calls are TRBV25-1 and TRBJ1-4; D uncertain. The CDR3 extends over 14 amino acids. Trimming removed 6 bases at V and 7 bases at J, with 15 bases between. Looked up from germline, CDR1 is MGHDK and CDR2 is SYGVNS. The DNA for the CDR3 is TGTGCCAGCAGACTGGGAGGGTCGGGTGAAAAACTGTTTTTT. This sequence encodes CASRLGGSGEKLFF.

This sequence joins TRBV6-5 and TRBJ1-3; D uncertain. Per germline, CDR1 MNHEY and CDR2 SVGAGI. With 6 bases removed from V and 2 bases from J, the gap between germline ends came to 14 bases. The CDR3 has 15 residues. The CDR3 DNA reads as TGTGCCAGCAGGACTAACCACGGAACTGGAAACACCATATATTTT. Its protein is CASRTNHGTGNTIYF.

The chain links TRBV6-1 to TRBJ2-7, with 10 bases identical to TRBD2. CDR3 length: 13 residues. J lost 4 bases, V lost 10 bases, and 7 bases had no gene match. CDR1 and CDR2 (germline): MNHNS, SASEGT. Here the CDR3 DNA reads TGTGCCACCGGACTAGCGGCCAATTACGAGCAGTACTTC. Protein: CATGLAANYEQYF.

The table lists this clone with a count of one. CDR3 DNA: TGTGCCAGCAGTTTTGGGACTAGCGGCAAAAACATTCAGTACTTC. It yields the protein CASSFGTSGKNIQYF. The rearrangement links TRBV27 to TRBJ2-4; 11 bases line up with TRBD2. V lost 3 bases and J lost 3; bases outside the gene matches: 1. The CDR3 contains 15 residues. Germline V gene data show CDR1 as MNHEY and CDR2 as SMNVEV (reference sequence).

V is TRBV19 and J is TRBJ2-5; 7 bases agree with TRBD1. The CDR3 length is 15 residues. Germline-derived CDR1 and CDR2 are LNHDA and SQIVND (reference sequence). V trimming: 3 bases; J trimming: 3 bases; junction bases outside the gene matches: 7. The CDR3 loop reads CASSIFPGTEETQYF. DNA for the CDR3: TGTGCCAGTAGTATTTTCCCCGGGACAGAAGAGACCCAGTACTTC.

This clone was counted once. The chain links TRBV5-1 to TRBJ2-7; D not resolved. The CDR3 is 14 amino acids. Germline V gene data show CDR1 as SGHRS and CDR2 as YFSETQ. The V end was cut by 1 base, the J end by 2 bases, with 10 bases between. The CDR3 is CASSLNTEAYEQYF. DNA for the CDR3: TGCGCCAGCAGCTTGAACACCGAAGCCTACGAGCAGTACTTC.

The chain uses TRBV27 and TRBJ1-5; TRBD1 is a possible D gene (5 bases). The CDR3 covers 16 residues. The ends were cut back, 5 bases at V and 2 bases at J, with 16 bases in the middle. Germline CDR1 is MNHEY and CDR2 is SMNVEV (reference sequence). As DNA, the CDR3 is TGTGCCAGCAGTCGCCCCGCGCAGGGTGGCAATCAGCCCCAGCATTTT. Translating it yields CASSRPAQGGNQPQHF.

CDR3 in amino acids: CASIKGDRMNTEAFF. The CDR3 DNA reads TGCGCCAGCATCAAGGGCGACAGGATGAACACTGAAGCTTTCTTT. The V call is TRBV5-1, the J call TRBJ1-1, with D possibly TRBD1 on 6 matching bases. V lost 6 bases and J lost 0, with 15 bases in between. Germline V gives CDR1 SGHRS, CDR2 YFSETQ. The CDR3 contains 15 residues.

The chain joins TRBV5-1 to TRBJ2-7, with D perhaps matching TRBD1 (5 bases). Trimming removed 5 bases from V and 1 base from J, with 13 bases in between. CDR3 length: 14 residues. In germline, CDR1 is SGHRS, CDR2 YFSETQ. CDR3 bases: TGCGCCAGCAGTCCAGGGTTTTCATCCTACGAGCAGTACTTC. As protein: CASSPGFSSYEQYF.

The chain uses TRBV11-2 and TRBJ2-7, with 8 nucleotides matching TRBD1. The CDR3 covers 16 residues. With 6 bases clipped from V and 2 bases from J, the junction kept 12 bases outside the gene matches. Germline V lookup: CDR1 SGHAT, CDR2 FQNNGV. As DNA, the CDR3 is TGTGCCAGCAGACGAGTAACCGGGACAGGTCCCTACGAGCAGTACTTC. This translates into CASRRVTGTGPYEQYF.

The chain combines TRBV7-9 with TRBJ2-1; 8 positions match TRBD2. CDR3 length equals 15 residues. V shed 1 base, J shed 5 bases, and the junction held 4 bases outside the gene matches. CDR1 and CDR2 from the germline V gene are SEHNR and FQNEAQ (reference sequence). The DNA for the CDR3 is TGTGCCAGCAGCTTAGGGACTAGCCTGCACAATGAGCAGTTCTTC. This translates into CASSLGTSLHNEQFF.

This chain links TRBV7-2 with TRBJ1-5; D might be TRBD1 (5 bases). V was cut by 4 bases and J by 0 bases, with 10 bases left in between. Germline V CDR1 and CDR2: SGHTA, FQGNSA. The CDR3 length is 15 residues. This chain's CDR3 is CASSWGPYSNQPQHF. Here the CDR3 DNA reads TGTGCCAGCAGCTGGGGACCGTATAGCAATCAGCCCCAGCATTTT.

V usage is TRBV10-1 and J usage is TRBJ2-7, with TRBD2 matching over 9 bases. The CDR3 is made up of 15 amino acids. V dropped 3 bases and J dropped 4; count of bases not matched to a gene: 7. CDR1 WNHNN and CDR2 SYGVQD come from the germline V gene (reference sequence). The CDR3 protein is CASSELISGGYEQYF. The CDR3 DNA follows: TGCGCCAGCAGTGAACTTATTAGCGGGGGTTACGAGCAGTACTTC.

The J gene is TRBJ2-7, the V gene TRBV4-1; perhaps TRBD1 as D (5 bases). Trimming shortened V by 0 bases and J by 3 bases, and 12 bases separated the two germline ends. Germline-derived CDR1 and CDR2 are MGHRA and YSYEKL. The CDR3 is made up of 15 amino acids. CDR3: CASSQETTDYYEQYF. CDR3 nucleotide sequence: TGCGCCAGCAGCCAAGAGACGACAGATTACTACGAGCAGTACTTC.

The genes are TRBV19 and TRBJ1-5, with 7 bases matching TRBD1. Unmatched junction bases numbered 9, after V lost 9 bases and J lost 4 bases. The CDR3 covers 14 residues. Germline CDR1 and CDR2: LNHDA and SQIVND (reference sequence). The CDR3 sequence is CASQNRGGNQPQHF. The DNA for the CDR3 is TGTGCCAGCCAGAACAGGGGAGGTAATCAGCCCCAGCATTTT.

J is TRBJ2-2 and V is TRBV4-1, with 8 bases lining up with TRBD1. CDR1 MGHRA and CDR2 YSYEKL come from the germline V gene. The CDR3 totals 15 residues. J gave up 4 bases and V 0 bases, and 1 base lay outside the gene matches. The CDR3 reads CASSQDDRGTGELFF. CDR3 nucleotide sequence: TGCGCCAGCAGCCAAGACGACAGGGGCACCGGGGAGCTGTTTTTT.

The chain combines TRBV7-7 with TRBJ2-5; D is possibly TRBD1 or TRBD2 (6 bases each). The CDR3 has 18 residues. Trimming removed 8 bases from V and 5 bases from J, with 30 bases in between. Germline CDR1 SSHAT, CDR2 FNYEAQ (reference sequence). The chain's CDR3 is CASYGGPQYGPPKETQYF. In DNA form, the CDR3 reads TGTGCCAGCTACGGGGGCCCACAGTACGGGCCTCCTAAGGAGACCCAGTACTTC. The whole variable domain, filled in from reference TRBV7-7 and TRBJ2-5, reads GAGVSQSPRYKVTKRGQDVTLRCDPISSHATLYWYQQALGQGPEFLTYFNYEAQPDKSGLPSDRFSAERPEGSISTLTIQRTEQRDSAMYRCASYGGPQYGPPKETQYFGPGTRLLVL.